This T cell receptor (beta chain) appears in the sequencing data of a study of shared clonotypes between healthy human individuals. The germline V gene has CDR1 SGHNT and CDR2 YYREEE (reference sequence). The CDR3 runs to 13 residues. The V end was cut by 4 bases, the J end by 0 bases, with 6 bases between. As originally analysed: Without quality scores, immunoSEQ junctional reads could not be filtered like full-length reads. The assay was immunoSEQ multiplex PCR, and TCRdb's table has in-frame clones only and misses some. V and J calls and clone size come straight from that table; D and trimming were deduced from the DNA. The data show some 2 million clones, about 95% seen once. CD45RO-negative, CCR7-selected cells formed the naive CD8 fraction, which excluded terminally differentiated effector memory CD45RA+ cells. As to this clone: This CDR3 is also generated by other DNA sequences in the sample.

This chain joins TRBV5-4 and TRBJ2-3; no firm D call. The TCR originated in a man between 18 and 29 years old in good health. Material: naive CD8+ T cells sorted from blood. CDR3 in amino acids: CASSPTSTDTQYF. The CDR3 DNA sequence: TGTGCCAGCAGCCCCACTAGCACAGATACGCAGTATTTT.